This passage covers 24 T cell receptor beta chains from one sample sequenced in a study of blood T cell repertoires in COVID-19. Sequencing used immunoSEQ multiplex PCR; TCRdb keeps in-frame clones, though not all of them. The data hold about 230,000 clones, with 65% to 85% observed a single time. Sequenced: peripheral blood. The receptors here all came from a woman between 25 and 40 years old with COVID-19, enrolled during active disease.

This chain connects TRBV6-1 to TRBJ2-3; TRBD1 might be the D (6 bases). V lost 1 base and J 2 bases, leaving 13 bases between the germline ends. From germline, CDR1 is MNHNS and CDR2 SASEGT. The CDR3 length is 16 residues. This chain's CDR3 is CASSEDPGVHTDTQYF. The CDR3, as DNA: TGTGCCAGCAGTGAAGACCCAGGGGTCCACACAGATACGCAGTATTTT.

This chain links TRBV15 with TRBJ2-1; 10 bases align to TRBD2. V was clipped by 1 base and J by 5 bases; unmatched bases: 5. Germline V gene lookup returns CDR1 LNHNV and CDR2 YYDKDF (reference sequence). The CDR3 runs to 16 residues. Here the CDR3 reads CATSRGPAGGNNEQFF. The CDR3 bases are TGTGCCACCAGCAGAGGTCCAGCGGGAGGGAACAATGAGCAGTTCTTC.

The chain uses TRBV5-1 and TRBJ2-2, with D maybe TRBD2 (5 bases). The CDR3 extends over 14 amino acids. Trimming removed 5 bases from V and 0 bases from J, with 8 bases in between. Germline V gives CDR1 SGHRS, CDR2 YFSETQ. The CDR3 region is CASRWRTNTGELFF. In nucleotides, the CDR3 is TGCGCCAGCAGGTGGAGGACGAACACCGGGGAGCTGTTTTTT.

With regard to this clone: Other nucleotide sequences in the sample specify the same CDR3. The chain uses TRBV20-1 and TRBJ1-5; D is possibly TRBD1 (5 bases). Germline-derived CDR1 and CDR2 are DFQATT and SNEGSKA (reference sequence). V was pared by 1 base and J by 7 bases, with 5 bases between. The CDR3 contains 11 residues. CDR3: CSARGGQPQHF. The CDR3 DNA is TGCAGTGCTAGAGGGGGCCAGCCCCAGCATTTT.

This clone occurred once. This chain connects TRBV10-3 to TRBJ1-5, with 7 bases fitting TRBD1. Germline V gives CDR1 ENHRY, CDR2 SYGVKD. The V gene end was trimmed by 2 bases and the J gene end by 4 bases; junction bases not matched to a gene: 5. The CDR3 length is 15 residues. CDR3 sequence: CAISEGGTVNQPQHF. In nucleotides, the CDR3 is TGTGCCATCAGTGAGGGCGGGACAGTAAATCAGCCCCAGCATTTT.

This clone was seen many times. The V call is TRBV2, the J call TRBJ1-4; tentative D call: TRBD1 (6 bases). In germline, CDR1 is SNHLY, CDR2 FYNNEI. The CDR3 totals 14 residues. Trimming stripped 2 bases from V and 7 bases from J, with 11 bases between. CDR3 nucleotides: TGTGCCAGCAGTGAAAACAGGGATAGTGAAAAACTGTTTTTT. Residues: CASSENRDSEKLFF.

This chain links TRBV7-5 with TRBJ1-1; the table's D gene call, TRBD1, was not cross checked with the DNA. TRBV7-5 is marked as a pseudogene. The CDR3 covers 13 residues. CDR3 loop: CARSSTGGTEAFF. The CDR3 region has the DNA TGTGCCAGAAGCTCCACAGGGGGCACTGAAGCTTTCTTT.

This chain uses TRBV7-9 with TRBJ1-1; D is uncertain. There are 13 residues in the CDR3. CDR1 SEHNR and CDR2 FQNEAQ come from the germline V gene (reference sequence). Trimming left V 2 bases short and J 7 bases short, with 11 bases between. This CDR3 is CASSLHGSVEAFF. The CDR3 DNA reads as TGTGCCAGCAGCTTACACGGTAGCGTTGAAGCTTTCTTT. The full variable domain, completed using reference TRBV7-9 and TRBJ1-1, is DTGVSQNPRHKITKRGQNVTFRCDPISEHNRLYWYRQTLGQGPEFLTYFQNEAQLEKSRLLSDRFSAERPKGSFSTLEIQRTEQGDSAMYLCASSLHGSVEAFFGQGTRLTVV.

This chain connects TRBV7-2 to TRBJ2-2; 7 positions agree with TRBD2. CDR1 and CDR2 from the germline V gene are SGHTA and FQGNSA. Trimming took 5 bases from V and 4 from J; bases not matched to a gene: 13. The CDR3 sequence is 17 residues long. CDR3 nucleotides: TGTGCCAGCAGCCCAGATGGGGCTAGCGGCATCACCGGGGAGCTGTTTTTT. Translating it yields CASSPDGASGITGELFF.

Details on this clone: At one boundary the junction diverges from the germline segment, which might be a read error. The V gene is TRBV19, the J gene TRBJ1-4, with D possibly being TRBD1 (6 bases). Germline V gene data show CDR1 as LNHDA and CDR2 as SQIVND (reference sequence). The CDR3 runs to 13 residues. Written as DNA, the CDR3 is TGCGGGACATCAGGGGAAGGGCATGAAAAACTGTTTTTT. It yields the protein CGTSGEGHEKLFF.

Written as DNA, the CDR3 is TGTGCCAGCAGCTCAACACCGGGTTATGGCTACACCTTC. Its translation is CASSSTPGYGYTF. The chain uses TRBV21-1 and TRBJ1-2. TRBV21-1 is tagged as a pseudogene. This CDR3 is built from 13 residues.

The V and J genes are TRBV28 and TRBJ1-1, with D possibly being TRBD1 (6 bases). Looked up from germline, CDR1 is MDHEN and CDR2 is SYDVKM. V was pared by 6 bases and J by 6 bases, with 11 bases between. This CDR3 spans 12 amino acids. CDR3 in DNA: TGTGCCAGCAGCTGGACAGTTCCTGAAGCTTTCTTT. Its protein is CASSWTVPEAFF.

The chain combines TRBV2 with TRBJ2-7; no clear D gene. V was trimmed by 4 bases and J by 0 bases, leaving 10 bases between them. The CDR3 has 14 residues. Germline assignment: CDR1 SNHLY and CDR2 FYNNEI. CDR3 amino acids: CASSVVLSSYEQYF. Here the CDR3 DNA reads TGTGCCAGCAGTGTAGTACTGAGCTCCTACGAGCAGTACTTC.

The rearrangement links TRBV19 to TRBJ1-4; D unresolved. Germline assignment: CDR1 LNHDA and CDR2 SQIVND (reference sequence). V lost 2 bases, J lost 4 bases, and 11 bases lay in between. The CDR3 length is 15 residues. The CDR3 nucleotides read TGTGCCAGTAGTATAATTACGGGAATTAATGAAAAACTGTTTTTT. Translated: CASSIITGINEKLFF. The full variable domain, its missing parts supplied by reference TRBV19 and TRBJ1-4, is DGGITQSPKYLFRKEGQNVTLSCEQNLNHDAMYWYRQDPGQGLRLIYYSQIVNDFQKGDIAEGYSVSREKKESFPLTVTSAQKNPTAFYLCASSIITGINEKLFFGSGTQLSVL.

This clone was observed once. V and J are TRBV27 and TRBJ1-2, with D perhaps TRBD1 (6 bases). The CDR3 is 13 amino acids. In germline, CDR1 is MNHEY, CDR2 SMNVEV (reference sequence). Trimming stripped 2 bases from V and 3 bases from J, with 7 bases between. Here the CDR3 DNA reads TGTGCCAGCAGTTTAGCAGGGGACTATGGCTACACCTTC. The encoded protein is CASSLAGDYGYTF.

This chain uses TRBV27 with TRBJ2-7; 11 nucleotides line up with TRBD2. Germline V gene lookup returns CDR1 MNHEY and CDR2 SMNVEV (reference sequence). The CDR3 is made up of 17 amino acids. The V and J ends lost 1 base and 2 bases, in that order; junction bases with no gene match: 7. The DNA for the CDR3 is TGTGCCAGCAGTTTATTTTCCGGGACTAGCGGAACCTACGAGCAGTACTTC. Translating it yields CASSLFSGTSGTYEQYF.

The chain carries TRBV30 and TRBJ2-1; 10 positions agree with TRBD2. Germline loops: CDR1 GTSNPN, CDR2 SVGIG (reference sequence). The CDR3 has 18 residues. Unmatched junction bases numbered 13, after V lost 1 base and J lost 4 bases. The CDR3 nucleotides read TGTGCCTGGAGTGGCTGGACTAGCGGAGGGAGGGTTTACAATGAGCAGTTCTTC. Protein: CAWSGWTSGGRVYNEQFF.

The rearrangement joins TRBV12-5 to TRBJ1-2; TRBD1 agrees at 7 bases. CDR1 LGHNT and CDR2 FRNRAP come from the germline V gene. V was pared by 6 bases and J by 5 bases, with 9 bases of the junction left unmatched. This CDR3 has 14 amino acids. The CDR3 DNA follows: TGTGCTAGTGGCTGGGACAGTTCCCCGTATGGCTACACCTTC. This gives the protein CASGWDSSPYGYTF.

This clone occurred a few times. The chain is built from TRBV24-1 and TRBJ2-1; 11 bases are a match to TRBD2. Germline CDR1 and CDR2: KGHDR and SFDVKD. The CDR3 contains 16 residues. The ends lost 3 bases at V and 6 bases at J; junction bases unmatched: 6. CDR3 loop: CATSDAGTSGSNEQFF. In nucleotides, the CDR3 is TGTGCCACCAGTGATGCCGGCACTAGCGGGAGCAATGAGCAGTTCTTC.

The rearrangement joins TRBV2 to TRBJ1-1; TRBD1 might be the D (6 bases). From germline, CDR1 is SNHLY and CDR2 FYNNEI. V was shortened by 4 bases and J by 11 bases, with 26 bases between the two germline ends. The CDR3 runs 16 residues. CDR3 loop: CASSVLKQGNRADAFF. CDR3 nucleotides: TGTGCCAGCAGTGTTCTCAAACAGGGCAACCGCGCCGATGCTTTCTTT.

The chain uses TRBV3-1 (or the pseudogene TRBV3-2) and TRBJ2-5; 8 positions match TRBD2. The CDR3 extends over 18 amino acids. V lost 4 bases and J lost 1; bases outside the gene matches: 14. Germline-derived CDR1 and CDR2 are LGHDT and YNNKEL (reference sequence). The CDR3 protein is CASSPPPKRGNIQETQYF. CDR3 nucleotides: TGTGCCAGCAGCCCCCCACCCAAGCGGGGGAACATCCAAGAGACCCAGTACTTC.

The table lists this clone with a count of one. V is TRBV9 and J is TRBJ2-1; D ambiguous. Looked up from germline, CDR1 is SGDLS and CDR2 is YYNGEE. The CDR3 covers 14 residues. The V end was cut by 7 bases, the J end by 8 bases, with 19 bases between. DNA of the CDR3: TGTGCCAGCCAACCCGGTTTGTCCCCCGATGAGCAGTTCTTC. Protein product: CASQPGLSPDEQFF. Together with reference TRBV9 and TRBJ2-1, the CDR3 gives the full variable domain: DSGVTQTPKHLITATGQRVTLRCSPRSGDLSVYWYQQSLDQGLQFLIQYYNGEERAKGNILERFSAQQFPDLHSELNLSSLELGDSALYFCASQPGLSPDEQFFGPGTRLTVL.

DNA of the CDR3: TGTGCCAGCAGCGCAGCGGGGGGCAGCGACCAGTACTTC. Translation: CASSAAGGSDQYF. The chain combines TRBV9 with TRBJ2-7; 9 positions agree with TRBD2. This CDR3 has 13 amino acids. CDR1 is SGDLS and CDR2 is YYNGEE in the germline V gene. The V segment lost 3 bases and the J segment 10 bases; nucleotides outside the gene matches: 8. Filled out from reference TRBV9 and TRBJ2-7, the complete variable domain reads DSGVTQTPKHLITATGQRVTLRCSPRSGDLSVYWYQQSLDQGLQFLIQYYNGEERAKGNILERFSAQQFPDLHSELNLSSLELGDSALYFCASSAAGGSDQYFGPGTRLTVT.

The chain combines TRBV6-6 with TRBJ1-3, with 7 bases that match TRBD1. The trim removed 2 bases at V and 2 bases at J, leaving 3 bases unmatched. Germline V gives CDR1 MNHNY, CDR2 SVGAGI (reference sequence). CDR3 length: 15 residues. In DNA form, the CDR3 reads TGTGCCAGCAGTTACCAAACAGGGGCTGGAAACACCATATATTTT. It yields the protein CASSYQTGAGNTIYF.